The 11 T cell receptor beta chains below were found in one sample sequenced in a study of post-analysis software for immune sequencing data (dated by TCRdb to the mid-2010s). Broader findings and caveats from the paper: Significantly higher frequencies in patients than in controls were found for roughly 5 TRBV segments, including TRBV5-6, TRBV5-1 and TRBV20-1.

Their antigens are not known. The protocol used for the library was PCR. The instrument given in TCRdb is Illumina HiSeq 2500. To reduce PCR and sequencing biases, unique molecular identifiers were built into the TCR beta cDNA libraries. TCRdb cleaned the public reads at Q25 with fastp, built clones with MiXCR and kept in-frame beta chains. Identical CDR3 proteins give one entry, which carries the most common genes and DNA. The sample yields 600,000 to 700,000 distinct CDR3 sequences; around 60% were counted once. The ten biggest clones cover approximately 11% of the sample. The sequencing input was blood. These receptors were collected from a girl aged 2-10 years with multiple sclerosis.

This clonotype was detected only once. CDR3 sequence: CSARGLTRTSYNEQFF. For the CDR3, the DNA is TGCAGTGCTAGGGGACTAACCAGAACCTCCTACAATGAGCAGTTCTTC. This rearrangement joins TRBV20-1 to TRBJ2-1; 7 bases fit TRBD2. The V gene end was trimmed by 3 bases and the J gene end by 0 bases; junction bases not matched to a gene: 8. Germline CDR1 DFQATT, CDR2 SNEGSKA (reference sequence). The CDR3 loop spans 16 amino acids.

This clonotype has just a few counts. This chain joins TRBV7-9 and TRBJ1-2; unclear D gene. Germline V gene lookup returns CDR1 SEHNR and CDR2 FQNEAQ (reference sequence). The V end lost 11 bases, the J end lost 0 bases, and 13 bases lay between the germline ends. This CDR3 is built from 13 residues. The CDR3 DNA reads TGTGCCTACGACGGACTAGCTAACTATGGCTACACCTTC. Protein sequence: CAYDGLANYGYTF.

CDR3 in DNA: TGCGCCAGCAGCTTCGACCCTCGAGGGGGGAACACTGAAGCTTTCTTT. Residues: CASSFDPRGGNTEAFF. This chain connects TRBV5-1 to TRBJ1-1, with D perhaps matching TRBD1 (6 bases). The V gene lost 2 bases and the J gene lost 1 base, with 15 bases spanning the gap. The CDR3 runs to 16 residues. The germline gives CDR1 SGHRS, CDR2 YFSETQ.

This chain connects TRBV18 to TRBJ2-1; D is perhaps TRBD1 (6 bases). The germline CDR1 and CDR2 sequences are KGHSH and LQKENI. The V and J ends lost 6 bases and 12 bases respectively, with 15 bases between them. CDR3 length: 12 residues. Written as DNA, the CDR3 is TGTGCCAGCTCCCCGGACAGATGGGGGCAGTTCTTC. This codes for CASSPDRWGQFF.

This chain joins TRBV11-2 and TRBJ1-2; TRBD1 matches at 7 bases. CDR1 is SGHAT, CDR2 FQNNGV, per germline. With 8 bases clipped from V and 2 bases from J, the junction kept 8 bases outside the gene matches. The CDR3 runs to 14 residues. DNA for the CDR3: TGTGCCAGCCGAAACACAGGGGTGAACTATGGCTACACCTTC. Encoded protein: CASRNTGVNYGYTF. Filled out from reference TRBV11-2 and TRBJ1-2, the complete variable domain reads EAGVAQSPRYKIIEKRQSVAFWCNPISGHATLYWYQQILGQGPKLLIQFQNNGVVDDSQLPKDRFSAERLKGVDSTLKIQPAKLEDSAVYLCASRNTGVNYGYTFGSGTRLTVV.

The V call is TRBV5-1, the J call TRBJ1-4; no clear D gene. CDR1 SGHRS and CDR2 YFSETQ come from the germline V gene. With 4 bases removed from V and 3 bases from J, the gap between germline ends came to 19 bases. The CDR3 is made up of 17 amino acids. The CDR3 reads CASSATQNLSPNEKLFF. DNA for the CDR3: TGCGCCAGCAGCGCAACCCAAAATTTATCGCCTAATGAAAAACTGTTTTTT.

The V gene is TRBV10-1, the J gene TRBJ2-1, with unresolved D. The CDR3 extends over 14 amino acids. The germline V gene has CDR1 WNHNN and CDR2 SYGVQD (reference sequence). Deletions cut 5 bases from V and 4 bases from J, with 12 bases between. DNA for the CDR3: TGCGCCAGCAGTCTCACAGTTGGGTACAATGAGCAGTTCTTC. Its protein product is CASSLTVGYNEQFF.

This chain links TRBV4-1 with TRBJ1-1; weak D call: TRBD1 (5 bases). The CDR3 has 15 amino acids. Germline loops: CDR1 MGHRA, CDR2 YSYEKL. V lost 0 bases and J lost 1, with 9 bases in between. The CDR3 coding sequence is TGCGCCAGCAGCCAAGACCAGGGATCGAACACTGAAGCTTTCTTT. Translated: CASSQDQGSNTEAFF.

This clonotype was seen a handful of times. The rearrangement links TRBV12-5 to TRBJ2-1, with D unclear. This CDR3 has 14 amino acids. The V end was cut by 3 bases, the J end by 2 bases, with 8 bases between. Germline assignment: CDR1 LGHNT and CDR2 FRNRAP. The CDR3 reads CASGFGVTYNEQFF. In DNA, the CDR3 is TGTGCTAGTGGTTTTGGAGTCACCTACAATGAGCAGTTCTTC.

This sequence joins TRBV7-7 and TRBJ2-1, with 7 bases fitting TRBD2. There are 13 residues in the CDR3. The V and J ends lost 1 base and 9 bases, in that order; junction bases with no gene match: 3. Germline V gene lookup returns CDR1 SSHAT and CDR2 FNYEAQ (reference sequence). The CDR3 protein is CASSLVGGGEQFF. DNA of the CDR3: TGTGCCAGCAGCTTAGTGGGGGGGGGTGAGCAGTTCTTC.

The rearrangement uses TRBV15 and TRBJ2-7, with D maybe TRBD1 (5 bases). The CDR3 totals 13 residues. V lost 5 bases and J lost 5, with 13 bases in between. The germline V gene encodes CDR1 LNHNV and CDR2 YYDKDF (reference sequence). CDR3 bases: TGTGCCACCAGCCAGGGAATTTCCGACGAGCAGTACTTC. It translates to CATSQGISDEQYF.